The 28 T cell receptor beta chains below all came from one sample that was sequenced in a study of control samples from healthy donors and cancer patients. Sequencing used immunoSEQ multiplex PCR; TCRdb keeps in-frame clones, though not all of them. This table holds 130,000 or so clones, about nine tenths found once. The specimen was blood. Source of these receptors: a man between 18 and 35 years old in good health.

CDR3 sequence: CASRDRGRTDTQYF. CDR3 bases: TGCGCCAGCAGGGACAGGGGCCGCACAGATACGCAGTATTTT. The rearrangement joins TRBV10-2 to TRBJ2-3; 9 bases map to TRBD1. CDR1 WSHSY and CDR2 SAAADI come from the germline V gene. V gave up 6 bases and J gave up 1 base; unmatched junction bases: 2. The CDR3 is 14 residues long.

The CDR3 is CASSSPRTNQPQHF. CDR3 bases: TGTGCCAGCAGTTCCCCACGGACTAATCAGCCCCAGCATTTT. The rearrangement uses TRBV6-5 and TRBJ1-5; no reliable D call. Germline V gene sequence: CDR1 MNHEY, CDR2 SVGAGI. Trimming pared 4 bases from V and 4 bases from J, leaving 11 bases between. This CDR3 contains 14 residues.

The V and J genes are TRBV6-5 and TRBJ2-1; no definite D call. CDR1 is MNHEY and CDR2 is SVGAGI in the germline V gene. This CDR3 has 12 residues. With 6 bases removed from V and 8 bases from J, the gap between germline ends came to 11 bases. The chain's CDR3 is CASSPSGDEQFF. The CDR3 DNA sequence: TGTGCCAGCAGCCCAAGTGGGGATGAGCAGTTCTTC.

The V and J genes are TRBV10-2 and TRBJ2-5; the D is unclear. Germline V CDR1 and CDR2: WSHSY, SAAADI. The CDR3 consists of 11 residues. The ends were cut back, 5 bases at V and 2 bases at J, with 3 bases in the middle. The CDR3 coding sequence is TGCGCCAGCAGTCTACAAGAGACCCAGTACTTC. This codes for CASSLQETQYF.

This chain joins TRBV14 and TRBJ2-3; TRBD2 agrees at 9 bases. This CDR3 contains 15 residues. Per germline, CDR1 SGHDN and CDR2 FVKESK. The V and J ends lost 1 base and 2 bases, in that order; junction bases with no gene match: 1. CDR3 protein: CASSQASGDTDTQYF. CDR3 coding DNA: TGTGCCAGCAGCCAAGCTAGCGGGGACACAGATACGCAGTATTTT.

V usage is TRBV29-1 and J usage is TRBJ1-3; no definite D call. V lost 2 bases, J lost 0 bases, and 11 bases lay in between. The CDR3 extends over 15 amino acids. Germline values: CDR1 SQVTM, CDR2 ANQGSEA. CDR3 amino acids: CSVEKTGNSGNTIYF. Here the CDR3 DNA reads TGCAGCGTTGAAAAGACGGGAAACTCTGGAAACACCATATATTTT.

The genes are TRBV15 and TRBJ2-2, with 8 bases matching TRBD2. CDR3 length: 15 residues. The germline gives CDR1 LNHNV, CDR2 YYDKDF (reference sequence). The ends lost 8 bases at V and 4 bases at J; junction bases unmatched: 9. The CDR3 here is CATDFGGGSTGELFF. The CDR3 DNA follows: TGTGCCACCGATTTCGGGGGGGGTAGCACCGGGGAGCTGTTTTTT.

This clone was found once. This chain links TRBV10-3 with TRBJ2-1; D gene ambiguous. CDR1 ENHRY and CDR2 SYGVKD come from the germline V gene. The CDR3 extends over 15 amino acids. Between the trimmed V and J ends, which lost 3 bases and 2 bases, there was a span of 11 bases. CDR3 sequence reads: CAISDTTKTYNEQFF. The CDR3 region has the DNA TGTGCCATCAGTGATACGACAAAGACCTACAATGAGCAGTTCTTC.

This sequence joins TRBV5-6 and TRBJ1-2; perhaps TRBD1 as D (5 bases). The V gene lost 2 bases and the J gene lost 2 bases, with 16 bases spanning the gap. From germline, CDR1 is SGHDT and CDR2 YYEEEE. The CDR3 spans 16 residues. In DNA form, the CDR3 reads TGTGCCAGCAGCTTCGACAAGGGGACGAGAAACTATGGCTACACCTTC. This gives the protein CASSFDKGTRNYGYTF.

J is TRBJ2-2 and V is TRBV2, with TRBD2 matching 10 bases. The CDR3 contains 15 residues. Per the germline V gene, CDR1 is SNHLY and CDR2 is FYNNEI. V gave up 6 bases and J gave up 6 bases; unmatched junction bases: 7. As DNA, the CDR3 is TGTGCCAGCAGCCCGACTAGCGGGTGGGCCGGGGAGCTGTTTTTT. Its translation: CASSPTSGWAGELFF.

This chain connects TRBV6-5 to TRBJ2-5; 11 bases fit TRBD2. Germline V gives CDR1 MNHEY, CDR2 SVGAGI. The CDR3 extends over 15 amino acids. J gave up 2 bases and V 10 bases, and 9 bases lay outside the gene matches. CDR3 nucleotide sequence: TGTGCCACTACAACTAGCGGGGGAATTCAAGAGACCCAGTACTTC. It translates to CATTTSGGIQETQYF.

The chain employs TRBV4-1 and TRBJ2-5; D is possibly TRBD1 (5 bases). The ends were cut back, 0 bases at V and 4 bases at J, with 12 bases in the middle. Looked up from germline, CDR1 is MGHRA and CDR2 is YSYEKL. The CDR3 extends over 15 amino acids. CDR3 coding DNA: TGCGCCAGCAGCCAAGATGTCAGGGAAGGAGAGACCCAGTACTTC. This translates into CASSQDVREGETQYF.

The V call is TRBV7-9, the J call TRBJ1-2, with 7 bases lining up with TRBD1. V shed 5 bases, J shed 3 bases, and the junction held 3 bases outside the gene matches. This CDR3 has 13 residues. Germline CDR1 and CDR2: SEHNR and FQNEAQ (reference sequence). The CDR3 nucleotides read TGTGCCAGCAGCCGACAGGGCTACTATGGCTACACCTTC. It translates to CASSRQGYYGYTF.

The chain carries TRBV6-6 and TRBJ2-1; D may be TRBD2 (5 bases). The germline gives CDR1 MNHNY, CDR2 SVGAGI (reference sequence). The CDR3 runs to 13 residues. Trimming pared 6 bases from V and 7 bases from J, leaving 13 bases between. The CDR3 sequence is CASSPGFGNEQFF. The CDR3 DNA is TGTGCCAGCAGCCCGGGGTTTGGGAATGAGCAGTTCTTC.

This chain connects TRBV6-1 to TRBJ1-5; unclear D gene. V was pared by 3 bases and J by 4 bases, with 16 bases between. This CDR3 is built from 16 residues. Germline V gene data show CDR1 as MNHNS and CDR2 as SASEGT. The CDR3 reads CASSDLLPPPNQPQHF. CDR3 nucleotide sequence: TGTGCCAGCAGTGATTTGTTGCCGCCACCAAATCAGCCCCAGCATTTT.

This clone has only one observation. V is TRBV6-1 and J is TRBJ2-7; a weak D match, TRBD1 (7 bases). The CDR3 runs to 15 residues. Trimming cost V 1 base and J 1 base, with 11 bases left between them. The germline CDR1 and CDR2 sequences are MNHNS and SASEGT. The CDR3 DNA sequence: TGTGCCAGCAGTGAAGTCTCAGGGGGGTCCTACGAGCAGTACTTC. It is translated as CASSEVSGGSYEQYF.

The chain employs TRBV18 and TRBJ1-3, with D unclear. The V gene lost 6 bases and the J gene lost 0 bases, with 12 bases spanning the gap. The CDR3 has 15 amino acids. The V gene's germline CDR1 is KGHSH and CDR2 LQKENI. CDR3 in DNA: TGTGCCAGCTCGCCGGACGGATTCTCTGGAAACACCATATATTTT. Its protein is CASSPDGFSGNTIYF.

The rearrangement uses TRBV19 and TRBJ1-2; 7 bases are a match to TRBD1. Trimming at V came to 5 bases and at J to 3 bases, leaving 9 bases not matched to a gene. The CDR3 is 15 residues long. CDR1 and CDR2 (germline): LNHDA, SQIVND (reference sequence). CDR3 residues: CASSLDRDGDYGYTF. The DNA of the CDR3 is TGTGCCAGTAGTCTCGACAGGGACGGGGACTATGGCTACACCTTC.

The rearrangement links TRBV15 to TRBJ1-1; D is perhaps TRBD1 (5 bases). The CDR3 covers 13 residues. V dropped 8 bases and J dropped 4 bases, with 14 bases sitting between them. Looked up from germline, CDR1 is LNHNV and CDR2 is YYDKDF (reference sequence). CDR3 in amino acids: CATSRSGATEAFF. Written as DNA, the CDR3 is TGTGCCACCTCCCGTTCCGGGGCCACTGAAGCTTTCTTT. The full variable domain, rest sourced from reference TRBV15 and TRBJ1-1, is DAMVIQNPRYQVTQFGKPVTLSCSQTLNHNVMYWYQQKSSQAPKLLFHYYDKDFNNEADTPDNFQSRRPNTSFCFLDIRSPGLGDTAMYLCATSRSGATEAFFGQGTRLTVV.

The chain couples TRBV7-9 to TRBJ1-1, with a possible D match to TRBD1 (6 bases). The germline V gene has CDR1 SEHNR and CDR2 FQNEAQ (reference sequence). V shed 4 bases and J shed 3 bases, with 15 bases lying between them. CDR3 length equals 15 residues. The CDR3 sequence is CASSWGTNRDTEAFF. CDR3 nucleotide sequence: TGTGCCAGCAGCTGGGGGACGAACAGGGACACTGAAGCTTTCTTT.

The CDR3 DNA reads as TGTGCCAGCAGCTCTGTGACAGGGACTAATGAAAAACTGTTTTTT. It yields the protein CASSSVTGTNEKLFF. This chain connects TRBV7-2 to TRBJ1-4; TRBD1 agrees at 7 bases. The CDR3 spans 15 residues. The junction had 4 bases not matched to a gene; V was cut back by 4 bases and J by 2 bases. Germline assignment: CDR1 SGHTA and CDR2 FQGNSA.

V usage is TRBV6-5 and J usage is TRBJ1-2; a possible D gene is TRBD1 (5 bases). The CDR3 spans 14 residues. The V and J ends lost 2 bases and 7 bases respectively, with 14 bases between them. CDR1 and CDR2 from the germline V gene are MNHEY and SVGAGI. CDR3: CASSYIIGGSGYTF. CDR3 sequence (DNA): TGTGCCAGCAGTTACATAATCGGGGGTTCTGGCTACACCTTC.

J is TRBJ2-2 and V is TRBV9; no firm D call. V was pared by 0 bases and J by 4 bases, with 16 bases between. The CDR3 totals 17 residues. From germline, CDR1 is SGDLS and CDR2 YYNGEE. CDR3 sequence: CASSVVPGPLGTGELFF. DNA for the CDR3: TGTGCCAGCAGCGTAGTTCCCGGTCCCTTGGGCACCGGGGAGCTGTTTTTT. The variable domain in full, with the rest retrieved from reference TRBV9 and TRBJ2-2, is DSGVTQTPKHLITATGQRVTLRCSPRSGDLSVYWYQQSLDQGLQFLIQYYNGEERAKGNILERFSAQQFPDLHSELNLSSLELGDSALYFCASSVVPGPLGTGELFFGEGSRLTVL.

In its sample, this clone was seen once. V usage is TRBV7-9 and J usage is TRBJ1-4, with D possibly TRBD1 on 6 matching bases. Trimming removed 2 bases from V and 4 bases from J, with 17 bases in between. The length of the CDR3 is 17 residues. Germline CDR1 and CDR2: SEHNR and FQNEAQ (reference sequence). The CDR3 region has the DNA TGTGCCAGCAGCTTAAGCACCGGAGACAGGTTTAATGAAAAACTGTTTTTT. This gives the protein CASSLSTGDRFNEKLFF.

Written as DNA, the CDR3 is TGTGCCAGCTCTCGGGACACAATCCCTGGGGCCAACGTCCTGACTTTC. Protein: CASSRDTIPGANVLTF. The rearrangement uses TRBV19 and TRBJ2-6; D perhaps matches TRBD1 (6 bases). The V end lost 9 bases, the J end lost 2 bases, and 17 bases lay between the germline ends. The V gene's germline CDR1 is LNHDA and CDR2 SQIVND (reference sequence). The length of the CDR3 is 16 residues.

Written as DNA, the CDR3 is TGTGCCAGGATTAAACCCGGGGAAACCCATTACTACACCTTC. It specifies CARIKPGETHYYTF. The rearrangement links TRBV3-1 (or the pseudogene TRBV3-2) to TRBJ1-2; D remains ambiguous. Germline CDR1 reads LGHDT; CDR2 reads YNNKEL (reference sequence). V was shortened by 9 bases and J by 10 bases, with 24 bases between the two germline ends. The CDR3 is made up of 14 amino acids.

The V call is TRBV9, the J call TRBJ1-1, with 7 nucleotides matching TRBD1. This CDR3 region has 14 residues. In germline, CDR1 is SGDLS, CDR2 YYNGEE. V shed 6 bases and J 1 base; nucleotides not matched to a gene: 6. The CDR3 DNA reads as TGTGCCAGCACAAAAGGGACAGCGAACACTGAAGCTTTCTTT. The encoded protein is CASTKGTANTEAFF.

This chain joins TRBV18 and TRBJ1-5, with TRBD1 identical over 9 bases. The CDR3 runs to 17 residues. V was pared by 2 bases and J by 1 base, with 6 bases of the junction left unmatched. Germline-derived CDR1 and CDR2 are KGHSH and LQKENI. CDR3 DNA: TGTGCCAGCTCACCAACCCCCGGGACAGGGAGCAATCAGCCCCAGCATTTT. Encoded protein: CASSPTPGTGSNQPQHF.